This T cell receptor beta chain appears in the sequencing data of a study of CD8 T cells in ankylosing spondylitis. At least ten counts were recorded for this clonotype. Its antigen remains unknown. Construction of TCR beta libraries was performed using quantitative 5'-RACE with molecular barcodes. TCRdb used MiXCR to reprocess the 5' RACE reads, holding one entry per CDR3 protein. This sample yields fewer than 200,000 distinct CDR3 sequences, of which over 15% are seen a single time; approximately 4.3% belongs to the top ten. Study-wide findings and caveats: Clones linked to disease, bearing a CD8+ phenotype, were relatively rare in peripheral blood.

Per the germline V gene, CDR1 is KGHDR and CDR2 is SFDVKD. The CDR3 sequence is 14 residues long. V trimming: 9 bases; J trimming: 4 bases; junction bases outside the gene matches: 4. This TCR was recovered from a male donor between 10 and 30 years old with ankylosing spondylitis or in good health (not recorded which). Sequencing input: blood, either unsorted or a sorted T cell fraction (not recorded which). The chain links TRBV24-1 to TRBJ2-1, with 11 bases fitting TRBD1. In nucleotides, the CDR3 is TGTGCCACCGGGGGGGACAGGGGGTACAATGAGCAGTTCTTC. Protein product: CATGGDRGYNEQFF.